The clone carrying this TCR beta chain was picked up a small number of times. Its antigen remains unknown. This specimen comes from a study of identical twins. Findings and limits, study-wide: Findings came from cross-sectional statistics, without long-term follow-up of donors. Some out-of-frame alpha sequences were shared by twins, and these showed excess low generation probability.

Template switching added a universal primer site; cDNA carried unique molecular identifiers. Each CDR3 protein gets one entry after TCRdb re-called the 5' RACE reads with MiXCR. The sample records roughly 200,000 distinct CDR3 sequences, around 8.1% being singletons. This sample was shared with a second study, whose subject was yellow fever vaccine responses in identical twins. This second study says: It has been reported that, in twins, the vaccine T cell response seemed partly convergent and partly personalized.

The receptor's source is a young woman in good health. Sequencing used memory (CD45RO+) T cells sorted from blood.

The CDR3 DNA sequence: TGTGCCAGCAGTGAAGCGCTTCGAGCGGGGGGTAACCAAGAGACCCAGTACTTC. Protein: CASSEALRAGGNQETQYF. V and J are TRBV2 and TRBJ2-5, with TRBD2 matching over 9 bases. The CDR3 length is 18 residues. Germline CDR1 SNHLY, CDR2 FYNNEI. J gave up 0 bases and V 0 bases, and 8 bases lay outside the gene matches.